This TCR beta chain originates from a study of OX40 agonist ivuxolimab in advanced cancers. About the study: Hepatocellular carcinoma, melanoma, renal cell or head and neck cancer occurred in dose-escalation patients.

Method: immunoSEQ multiplex PCR; TCRdb's copy keeps in-frame clones and lacks some. The table lists tens of thousands of clones, around 90% of them singletons, with approximately 0.9% in the top ten. V was pared by 4 bases and J by 11 bases, with 13 bases of the junction left unmatched. From germline, CDR1 is SEHNR and CDR2 FQNEAQ (reference sequence). This CDR3 spans 15 amino acids. The clonotype comes from an adult with an advanced solid tumor such as melanoma, head and neck, liver or kidney cancer. The chain has TRBV7-9 and TRBJ1-1; 10 bases match TRBD1. The input for sequencing was CD4+ or CD8+ T cells sorted from blood, taken in a trial of the OX40 agonist ivuxolimab. CDR3 amino acids: CASSYNRDRGADAFF. DNA of the CDR3: TGTGCCAGCAGCTATAACCGGGACAGGGGCGCAGACGCTTTCTTT.